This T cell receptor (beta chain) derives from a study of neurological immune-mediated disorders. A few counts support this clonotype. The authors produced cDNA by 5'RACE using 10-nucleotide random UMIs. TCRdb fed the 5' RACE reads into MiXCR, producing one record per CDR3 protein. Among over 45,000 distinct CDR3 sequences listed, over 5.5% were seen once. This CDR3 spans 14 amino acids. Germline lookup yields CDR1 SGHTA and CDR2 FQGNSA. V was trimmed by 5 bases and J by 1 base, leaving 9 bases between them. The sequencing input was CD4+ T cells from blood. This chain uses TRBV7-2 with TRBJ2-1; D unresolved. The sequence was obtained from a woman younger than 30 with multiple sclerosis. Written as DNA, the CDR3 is TGTGCCAGCAGCCCTGGACCATCCTACAATGAGCAGTTCTTC. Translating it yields CASSPGPSYNEQFF. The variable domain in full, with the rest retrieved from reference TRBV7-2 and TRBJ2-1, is GAGVSQSPSNKVTEKGKDVELRCDPISGHTALYWYRQSLGQGLEFLIYFQGNSAPDKSGLPSDRFSAERTGGSVSTLTIQRTQQEDSAVYLCASSPGPSYNEQFFGPGTRLTVL.